The 12 T cell receptor beta chains below all came from one sample that was sequenced in a study of CD4 T cell repertoires in COVID-19. TCRdb's copy holds only in-frame clones and misses some; the assay was immunoSEQ multiplex PCR. The sample shows about 75,000 clones, around four fifths of them seen only once. This specimen consisted of CD4+ T cells from peripheral blood, obtained after recovery from COVID-19. The receptors stem from a human donor who had COVID-19.

The chain links TRBV30 to TRBJ2-5; D is ambiguous. Germline V gene data show CDR1 as GTSNPN and CDR2 as SVGIG (reference sequence). The CDR3 is 16 residues long. Trimming took off 1 base at V and 2 bases at J, with 17 bases between the two ends. The CDR3 nucleotides are TGTGCCTGGAGTGAAAGGAAGGTCGAAACTCAAGAGACCCAGTACTTC. It yields the protein CAWSERKVETQETQYF.

This rearrangement joins TRBV9 to TRBJ1-2; D is undetermined. Germline loops: CDR1 SGDLS, CDR2 YYNGEE. Trimming stripped 0 bases from V and 4 bases from J, with 7 bases between. This CDR3 contains 13 residues. CDR3 nucleotide sequence: TGTGCCAGCAGCGTAGGAGGGCCCTATGGCTACACCTTC. Protein sequence: CASSVGGPYGYTF.

The gene calls are TRBV11-2 and TRBJ2-1; D assignment may be TRBD1 or TRBD2 (5 bases each). Trimming removed 1 base from V and 3 bases from J, with 10 bases in between. Germline CDR1 reads SGHAT; CDR2 reads FQNNGV. This CDR3 has 15 residues. CDR3: CASSLGGSNYNEQFF. DNA for the CDR3: TGTGCCAGCAGCTTAGGGGGGTCAAACTACAATGAGCAGTTCTTC.

The chain links TRBV6-4 to TRBJ2-2, with a weak D call TRBD2 (5 bases). Deletions cut 4 bases from V and 2 bases from J, with 8 bases between. The CDR3 extends over 14 amino acids. CDR1 is MRHNA, CDR2 SNTAGT, per germline. This chain's CDR3 is CASSGTPNTGELFF. The CDR3 nucleotides are TGTGCCAGCAGTGGGACTCCCAACACCGGGGAGCTGTTTTTT.

This clone was detected a few times. The genes are TRBV30 and TRBJ1-1, with 8 bases that match TRBD1. The germline V gene encodes CDR1 GTSNPN and CDR2 SVGIG (reference sequence). V was pared by 8 bases and J by 1 base, with 6 bases of the junction left unmatched. There are 13 residues in the CDR3. CDR3 DNA: TGTGCCGCCGAGGGACAGGCGAACACTGAAGCTTTCTTT. Translating it yields CAAEGQANTEAFF.

This clone was detected a few times. V and J are TRBV6-1 and TRBJ2-2, with D maybe TRBD1 (5 bases). Trimming shortened V by 3 bases and J by 2 bases, and 10 bases separated the two germline ends. The CDR3 is 15 residues long. In germline, CDR1 is MNHNS, CDR2 SASEGT. In DNA, the CDR3 is TGTGCCAGCAGTGATTGGGGCTTAAACACCGGGGAGCTGTTTTTT. This encodes CASSDWGLNTGELFF.

The V gene is TRBV19, the J gene TRBJ2-3, with a possible D match to TRBD1 (5 bases). The CDR3 spans 14 residues. V gave up 6 bases and J gave up 4 bases, with 14 bases separating them. Germline loops: CDR1 LNHDA, CDR2 SQIVND (reference sequence). The CDR3 sequence is CASSPRWGSDTQYF. For the CDR3, the DNA is TGTGCCAGTAGCCCCAGGTGGGGCTCAGATACGCAGTATTTT.

The chain joins TRBV25-1 to TRBJ1-4; D ambiguous. This CDR3 is built from 15 residues. CDR1 MGHDK and CDR2 SYGVNS come from the germline V gene. V lost 3 bases and J lost 8, with 16 bases in between. CDR3 region: CASSDRAVGFEKLFF. CDR3 coding DNA: TGTGCCAGCAGTGATCGGGCGGTCGGGTTCGAAAAACTGTTTTTT.

The V and J genes are TRBV27 and TRBJ1-5, with a weak D call TRBD1 (5 bases). CDR1 is MNHEY and CDR2 is SMNVEV in the germline V gene (reference sequence). Trimming left V 6 bases short and J 6 bases short, with 9 bases between. This CDR3 comprises 12 residues. DNA for the CDR3: TGTGCCAGCAGGGGAACAGGTCAGCCCCAGCATTTT. This encodes CASRGTGQPQHF.

This sequence joins TRBV19 and TRBJ1-5; maybe TRBD1 (5 bases). This CDR3 region has 15 residues. Germline V CDR1 and CDR2: LNHDA, SQIVND (reference sequence). V lost 7 bases and J lost 1, with 14 bases in between. CDR3 residues: CASTRGGTSNQPQHF. In DNA form, the CDR3 reads TGTGCCAGTACCCGGGGGGGTACGAGCAATCAGCCCCAGCATTTT.

This chain joins TRBV6-1 and TRBJ2-3, with a possible D match to TRBD1 (6 bases). With 3 bases removed from V and 0 bases from J, the gap between germline ends came to 13 bases. CDR1 is MNHNS, CDR2 SASEGT, per germline. CDR3 size: 16 residues. Written as DNA, the CDR3 is TGTGCCAGCAGTGACCTCCACAGGGCAAGCACAGATACGCAGTATTTT. Translated: CASSDLHRASTDTQYF.

This clone was found once. This sequence joins TRBV30 and TRBJ1-6, with D uncertain. The V end lost 2 bases, the J end lost 6 bases, and 5 bases lay between the germline ends. The V gene's germline CDR1 is GTSNPN and CDR2 SVGIG (reference sequence). This CDR3 has 12 amino acids. The CDR3 is CAWSITNSPLHF. The CDR3 DNA is TGTGCCTGGAGTATAACTAATTCACCCCTCCACTTT.